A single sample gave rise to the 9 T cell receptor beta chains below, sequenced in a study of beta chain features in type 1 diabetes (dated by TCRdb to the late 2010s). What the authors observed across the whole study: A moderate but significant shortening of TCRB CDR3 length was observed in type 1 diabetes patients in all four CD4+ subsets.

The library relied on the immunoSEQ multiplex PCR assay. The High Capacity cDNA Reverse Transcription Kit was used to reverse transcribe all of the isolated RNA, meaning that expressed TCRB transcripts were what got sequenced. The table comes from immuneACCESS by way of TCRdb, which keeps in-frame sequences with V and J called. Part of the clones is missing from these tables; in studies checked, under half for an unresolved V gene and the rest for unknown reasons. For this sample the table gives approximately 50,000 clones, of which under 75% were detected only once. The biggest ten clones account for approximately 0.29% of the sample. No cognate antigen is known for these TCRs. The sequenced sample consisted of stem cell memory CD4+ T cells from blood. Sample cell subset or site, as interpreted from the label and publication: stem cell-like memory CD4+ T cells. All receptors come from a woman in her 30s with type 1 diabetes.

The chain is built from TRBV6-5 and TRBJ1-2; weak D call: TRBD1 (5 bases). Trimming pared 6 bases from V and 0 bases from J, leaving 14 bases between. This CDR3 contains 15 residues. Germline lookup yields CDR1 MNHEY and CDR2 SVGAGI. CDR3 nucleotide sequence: TGTGCCAGCAGGCCCGGACACCTGGCTAACTATGGCTACACCTTC. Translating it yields CASRPGHLANYGYTF.

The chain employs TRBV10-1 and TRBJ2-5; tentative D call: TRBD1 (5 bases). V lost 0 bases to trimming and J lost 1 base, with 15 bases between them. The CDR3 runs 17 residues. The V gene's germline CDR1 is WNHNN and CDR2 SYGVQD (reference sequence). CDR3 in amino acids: CASSESFGRDSQETQYF. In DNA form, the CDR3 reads TGCGCCAGCAGTGAGTCGTTCGGCAGGGATTCCCAAGAGACCCAGTACTTC.

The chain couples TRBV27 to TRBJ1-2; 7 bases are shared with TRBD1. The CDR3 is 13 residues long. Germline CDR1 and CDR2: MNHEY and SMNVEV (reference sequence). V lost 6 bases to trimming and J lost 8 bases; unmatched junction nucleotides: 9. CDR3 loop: CASSRTPGGGYTF. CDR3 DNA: TGTGCCAGCAGCCGAACCCCAGGGGGAGGCTACACCTTC.

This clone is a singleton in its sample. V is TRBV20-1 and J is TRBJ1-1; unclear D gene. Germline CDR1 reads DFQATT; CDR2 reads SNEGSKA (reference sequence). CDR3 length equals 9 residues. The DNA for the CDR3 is TGCAGGGCCAACACTGAAGCTTTCTTT. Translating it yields CRANTEAFF.

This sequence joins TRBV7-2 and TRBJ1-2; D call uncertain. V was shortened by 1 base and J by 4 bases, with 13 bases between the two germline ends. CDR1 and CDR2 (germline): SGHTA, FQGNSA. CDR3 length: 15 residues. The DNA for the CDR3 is TGTGCCAGCAGCTTAGGCGCGGGCAAGGGCTATGGCTACACCTTC. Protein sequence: CASSLGAGKGYGYTF.

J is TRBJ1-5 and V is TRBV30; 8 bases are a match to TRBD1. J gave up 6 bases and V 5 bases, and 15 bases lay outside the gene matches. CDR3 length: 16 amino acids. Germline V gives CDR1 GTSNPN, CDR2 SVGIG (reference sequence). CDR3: CAWSEGPGGVGQPQHF. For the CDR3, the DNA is TGTGCCTGGTCGGAGGGTCCAGGGGGCGTAGGTCAGCCCCAGCATTTT.

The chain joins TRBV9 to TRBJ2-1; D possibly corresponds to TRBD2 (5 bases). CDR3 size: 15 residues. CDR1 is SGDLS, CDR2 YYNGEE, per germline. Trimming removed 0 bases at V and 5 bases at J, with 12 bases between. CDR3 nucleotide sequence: TGTGCCAGCAGCGTAGTCGGGGTTGCACACAATGAGCAGTTCTTC. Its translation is CASSVVGVAHNEQFF.

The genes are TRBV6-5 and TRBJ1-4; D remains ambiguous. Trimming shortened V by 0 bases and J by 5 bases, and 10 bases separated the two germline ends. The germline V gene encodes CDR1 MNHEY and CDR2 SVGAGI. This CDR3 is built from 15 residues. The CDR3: CASSYSSRINEKLFF. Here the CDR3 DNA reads TGTGCCAGCAGTTACTCGAGCAGGATAAATGAAAAACTGTTTTTT.

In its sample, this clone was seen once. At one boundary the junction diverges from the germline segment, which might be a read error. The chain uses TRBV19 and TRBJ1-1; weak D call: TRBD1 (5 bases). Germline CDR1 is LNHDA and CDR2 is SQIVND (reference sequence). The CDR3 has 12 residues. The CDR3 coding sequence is TGTGCCAGTAGTCCCCAAGGGACTGCAGCTTTCTTT. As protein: CASSPQGTAAFF.